These T cell receptor beta chains were read from a single sample in a study of T cells in Graves' hyperthyroidism and ophthalmopathy. TCRdb reprocessed the multiplex PCR reads via MiXCR and lists one record per CDR3 protein. The data show approximately 490,000 distinct CDR3 sequences, with about 20% seen just once and less than 65% held by the top ten. Sample: blood. All receptors come from a woman in her seventies with Graves' ophthalmopathy. Both conserved end residues are part of each CDR3. The order of the fields is J gene, D gene, clone size, V gene, CDR3 protein, CDR3 DNA. The D gene is left open where the match is weak. Clone size, where shown, is once, few, many, or a class for clones that have expanded.

j_gene: TRBJ1-1
d_gene: TRBD1
abundance: NA
v_gene: TRBV19
CDR3aa: CASSRGQGTTEAFF
CDR3nt: TGTGCCAGTAGTAGGGGACAGGGGACCACTGAAGCTTTCTTT

j_gene: TRBJ1-5
d_gene: TRBD1
abundance: NA
v_gene: TRBV28
CDR3aa: CASRQGGMNQPQHF
CDR3nt: TGTGCCAGCAGGCAGGGGGGGATGAATCAGCCCCAGCATTTT

j_gene: TRBJ2-7
d_gene: NA
abundance: many
v_gene: TRBV7-4
CDR3aa: CASSLGVGSVLEQYF
CDR3nt: TGTGCCAGCAGCTTAGGCGTCGGAAGCGTTCTCGAGCAGTACTTC

j_gene: TRBJ1-2
d_gene: NA
abundance: few
v_gene: TRBV12-3/TRBV12-4
CDR3aa: CASSPSGSNYGYTF
CDR3nt: TGTGCCAGCAGTCCCAGCGGTTCTAACTATGGCTACACCTTC

j_gene: TRBJ1-6
d_gene: TRBD1
abundance: NA
v_gene: TRBV3-1
CDR3aa: CASRSRGAYNSPLHF
CDR3nt: TGTGCCAGCAGGTCCAGGGGGGCCTATAATTCACCCCTCCACTTT

j_gene: TRBJ1-3
d_gene: NA
abundance: few
v_gene: TRBV3-1
CDR3aa: CASSPSFGNTIYF
CDR3nt: TGTGCCAGCAGCCCGAGTTTCGGAAACACCATATATTTT

j_gene: TRBJ1-3
d_gene: NA
abundance: NA
v_gene: TRBV3-1
CDR3aa: CASSQHSKESGNTIYF
CDR3nt: TGTGCCAGCAGCCAACACAGTAAAGAGTCTGGAAACACCATATATTTT

j_gene: TRBJ2-1
d_gene: NA
abundance: NA
v_gene: TRBV6-1
CDR3aa: CASSPLGGAVNEQFF
CDR3nt: TGTGCCAGCAGTCCCTTGGGGGGGGCGGTTAATGAGCAGTTCTTC

j_gene: TRBJ2-1
d_gene: NA
abundance: many
v_gene: TRBV11-3
CDR3aa: CASSLGGTNEQFF
CDR3nt: TGTGCCAGCAGCTTAGGCGGGACTAATGAGCAGTTCTTC

j_gene: TRBJ2-7
d_gene: NA
abundance: many
v_gene: TRBV7-2
CDR3aa: CASSLVPGSAYEQYF
CDR3nt: TGTGCCAGCAGCTTAGTCCCGGGCTCAGCCTACGAGCAGTACTTC

j_gene: TRBJ2-1
d_gene: TRBD2
abundance: few
v_gene: TRBV4-2
CDR3aa: CASSQERTSGRGEQFF
CDR3nt: TGTGCCAGCAGCCAAGAACGTACTAGCGGGAGGGGTGAGCAGTTCTTC

j_gene: TRBJ2-5
d_gene: NA
abundance: many
v_gene: TRBV12-3/TRBV12-4
CDR3aa: CASSTRPTRGETQYF
CDR3nt: TGTGCCAGCAGCACACGACCGACAAGAGGAGAGACCCAGTACTTC

j_gene: TRBJ1-2
d_gene: NA
abundance: NA
v_gene: TRBV5-1
CDR3aa: CASSPGRGPEGYTF
CDR3nt: TGCGCCAGCAGCCCGGGACGTGGTCCGGAAGGCTACACCTTC

j_gene: TRBJ2-5
d_gene: TRBD2
abundance: few
v_gene: TRBV7-3
CDR3aa: CASSRTSEPQETQYF
CDR3nt: TGTGCCAGCAGCCGGACTAGCGAGCCCCAAGAGACCCAGTACTTC

j_gene: TRBJ2-3
d_gene: NA
abundance: NA
v_gene: TRBV27
CDR3aa: CASSHATTDTQYF
CDR3nt: TGTGCCAGCAGCCACGCAACCACAGATACGCAGTATTTT

j_gene: TRBJ2-5
d_gene: NA
abundance: few
v_gene: TRBV20-1
CDR3aa: CSARGDSLQETQYF
CDR3nt: TGCAGTGCCAGGGGAGACTCCCTCCAAGAGACCCAGTACTTC

j_gene: TRBJ2-7
d_gene: TRBD1
abundance: many
v_gene: TRBV28
CDR3aa: CASLGQDEQYF
CDR3nt: TGTGCCAGCCTCGGACAGGACGAGCAGTACTTC

j_gene: TRBJ2-1
d_gene: TRBD2
abundance: NA
v_gene: TRBV3-1
CDR3aa: CASSHQREAAEQFF
CDR3nt: TGTGCCAGCAGCCACCAGCGGGAGGCGGCTGAGCAGTTCTTC

j_gene: TRBJ1-3
d_gene: NA
abundance: few
v_gene: TRBV7-3
CDR3aa: CASSSGPGRGNTIYF
CDR3nt: TGTGCCAGCAGCTCCGGCCCGGGGCGTGGAAACACCATATATTTT

j_gene: TRBJ2-1
d_gene: NA
abundance: NA
v_gene: TRBV11-3
CDR3aa: CASSLPTAGEQFF
CDR3nt: TGTGCCAGCAGCTTACCAACTGCGGGTGAGCAGTTCTTC

j_gene: TRBJ1-4
d_gene: NA
abundance: few
v_gene: TRBV3-1
CDR3aa: CASSQVFGVGEKLFF
CDR3nt: TGTGCCAGCAGCCAAGTCTTTGGGGTGGGGGAAAAACTGTTTTTT

j_gene: TRBJ1-1
d_gene: TRBD1
abundance: NA
v_gene: TRBV20-1
CDR3aa: CSARNRDRAYSTEAFF
CDR3nt: TGCAGTGCTAGAAACCGGGACAGGGCGTATAGTACTGAAGCTTTCTTT

j_gene: TRBJ2-3
d_gene: TRBD2
abundance: many
v_gene: TRBV3-1
CDR3aa: CASSPALLAGSTDTQYF
CDR3nt: TGTGCCAGCAGCCCCGCTCTTCTAGCGGGAAGCACAGATACGCAGTATTTT

j_gene: TRBJ1-1
d_gene: NA
abundance: few
v_gene: TRBV9
CDR3aa: CASSAAVNTEAFF
CDR3nt: TGTGCCAGCAGCGCCGCAGTGAACACTGAAGCTTTCTTT

j_gene: TRBJ2-1
d_gene: NA
abundance: NA
v_gene: TRBV6-1
CDR3aa: CASSPGWGSYNEQFF
CDR3nt: TGTGCCAGCAGTCCGGGATGGGGCTCCTACAATGAGCAGTTCTTC

j_gene: TRBJ2-1
d_gene: TRBD1
abundance: many
v_gene: TRBV28
CDR3aa: CASSPGTGVYNEQFF
CDR3nt: TGTGCCAGCAGCCCCGGGACAGGGGTGTACAATGAGCAGTTCTTC

j_gene: TRBJ1-2
d_gene: TRBD1
abundance: few
v_gene: TRBV20-1
CDR3aa: CSARHKQGYYGYTF
CDR3nt: TGCAGTGCTAGACACAAACAGGGGTACTATGGCTACACCTTC

j_gene: TRBJ2-5
d_gene: TRBD2
abundance: few
v_gene: TRBV7-3
CDR3aa: CASSYGGSFKETQYF
CDR3nt: TGTGCCAGCAGCTACGGCGGGAGTTTTAAGGAGACCCAGTACTTC

j_gene: TRBJ2-2
d_gene: TRBD1
abundance: NA
v_gene: TRBV4-3
CDR3aa: CASSRQGARNTGELFF
CDR3nt: TGCGCCAGCAGCCGACAGGGGGCTAGGAACACCGGGGAGCTGTTTTTT

j_gene: TRBJ2-2
d_gene: NA
abundance: few
v_gene: TRBV15
CDR3aa: CATPLGNTGELFF
CDR3nt: TGTGCCACCCCCCTCGGAAACACCGGGGAGCTGTTTTTT

j_gene: TRBJ1-1
d_gene: NA
abundance: many
v_gene: TRBV27
CDR3aa: CASSDSDNTEAFF
CDR3nt: TGTGCCAGCAGTGACTCGGACAACACTGAAGCTTTCTTT

j_gene: TRBJ1-6
d_gene: NA
abundance: many
v_gene: TRBV2
CDR3aa: CASSDRRVGNSPLHF
CDR3nt: TGTGCCAGCAGTGACAGGAGGGTTGGCAATTCACCCCTCCACTTT

j_gene: TRBJ2-3
d_gene: NA
abundance: many
v_gene: TRBV12-3/TRBV12-4
CDR3aa: CASSSLPPADTQYF
CDR3nt: TGTGCCAGCAGTTCCCTGCCCCCGGCGGATACGCAGTATTTT

j_gene: TRBJ2-3
d_gene: NA
abundance: few
v_gene: TRBV20-1
CDR3aa: CSVGKITDTQYF
CDR3nt: TGCAGTGTCGGCAAAATCACAGATACGCAGTATTTT

j_gene: TRBJ2-5
d_gene: NA
abundance: NA
v_gene: TRBV28
CDR3aa: CASSWVDSSQETQYF
CDR3nt: TGTGCCAGCAGTTGGGTGGACTCGTCCCAAGAGACCCAGTACTTC

j_gene: TRBJ2-5
d_gene: NA
abundance: NA
v_gene: TRBV6-7
CDR3aa: CASSYSIGKETQYF
CDR3nt: TGTGCCAGCAGTTACTCGATCGGGAAAGAGACCCAGTACTTC

j_gene: TRBJ2-7
d_gene: TRBD1
abundance: NA
v_gene: TRBV6-1
CDR3aa: CASSKQGAYEQYF
CDR3nt: TGTGCCAGCAGTAAACAGGGGGCCTACGAGCAGTACTTC

j_gene: TRBJ2-5
d_gene: TRBD2
abundance: few
v_gene: TRBV30
CDR3aa: CAWSVGTSGRATETQYF
CDR3nt: TGTGCCTGGAGTGTCGGGACTAGCGGGAGGGCCACAGAGACCCAGTACTTC

j_gene: TRBJ2-5
d_gene: NA
abundance: NA
v_gene: TRBV7-2
CDR3aa: CASSSVWETQYF
CDR3nt: TGTGCCAGCAGCTCAGTTTGGGAGACCCAGTACTTC

j_gene: TRBJ2-2
d_gene: TRBD2
abundance: NA
v_gene: TRBV5-4
CDR3aa: CASSSVLAPGELFF
CDR3nt: TGTGCCAGCAGCTCCGTACTAGCGCCCGGGGAGCTGTTTTTT

j_gene: TRBJ2-7
d_gene: NA
abundance: NA
v_gene: TRBV28
CDR3aa: CASSAEGQTYEQYF
CDR3nt: TGTGCCAGCAGTGCAGAGGGCCAGACCTACGAGCAGTACTTC

j_gene: TRBJ2-7
d_gene: TRBD1
abundance: many
v_gene: TRBV28
CDR3aa: CASSPPGQYHEQYF
CDR3nt: TGTGCCAGCAGTCCTCCGGGACAGTATCACGAGCAGTACTTC

j_gene: TRBJ2-7
d_gene: NA
abundance: few
v_gene: TRBV5-1
CDR3aa: CASSLRGPYEQYF
CDR3nt: TGCGCCAGCAGCTTACGTGGTCCCTACGAGCAGTACTTC

j_gene: TRBJ1-5
d_gene: TRBD1
abundance: few
v_gene: TRBV24-1
CDR3aa: CATSDSGQGGGQPQHF
CDR3nt: TGTGCCACCAGTGATTCCGGACAGGGCGGGGGTCAGCCCCAGCATTTT